This T cell receptor beta chain was sequenced in a study of blood T cell repertoires in COVID-19. Clones were sequenced by immunoSEQ multiplex PCR, and TCRdb holds only the in-frame ones, with some missing. The table includes 300,000 to 400,000 clones, about 90% detected once. Looked up from germline, CDR1 is MNHNS and CDR2 is SASEGT. The CDR3 sequence is 15 residues long. V lost 2 bases, J lost 0 bases, and 9 bases lay in between. Sequencing used PBMCs or T cells enriched from blood (not recorded which). This clonotype originated in a man aged 30-40 years who had recovered from COVID-19. The chain uses TRBV6-1 and TRBJ2-3; possibly TRBD1 for D (5 bases). The CDR3 spells CASSEWAGSTDTQYF. The CDR3 nucleotides are TGTGCCAGCAGTGAATGGGCAGGGAGCACAGATACGCAGTATTTT.